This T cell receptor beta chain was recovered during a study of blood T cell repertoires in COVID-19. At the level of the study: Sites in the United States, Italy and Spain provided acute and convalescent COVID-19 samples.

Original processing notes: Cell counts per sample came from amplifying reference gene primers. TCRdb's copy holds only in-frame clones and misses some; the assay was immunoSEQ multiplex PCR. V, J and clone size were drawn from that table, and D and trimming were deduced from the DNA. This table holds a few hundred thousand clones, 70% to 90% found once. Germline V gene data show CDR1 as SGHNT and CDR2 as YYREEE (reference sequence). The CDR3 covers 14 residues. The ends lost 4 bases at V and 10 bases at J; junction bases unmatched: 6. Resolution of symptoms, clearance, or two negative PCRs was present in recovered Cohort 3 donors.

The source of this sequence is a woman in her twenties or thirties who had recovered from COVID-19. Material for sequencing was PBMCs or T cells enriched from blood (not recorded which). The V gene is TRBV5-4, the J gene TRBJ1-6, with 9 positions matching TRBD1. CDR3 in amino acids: CASSQRDRDSPLHF. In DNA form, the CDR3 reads TGTGCCAGCAGCCAAAGGGACAGGGACTCACCCCTCCACTTT.